The entry that follows covers one T cell receptor beta chain sequence. Only a few counts were recorded for this clone. Its antigen is currently not known. There are no base qualities to consult, and no much larger clone falls within one base. The data derive from a study of metastatic and nonmetastatic thyroid tumors (dated by TCRdb to 2020 to 2021). Study-wide context: Repertoires from peripheral blood and from tumor or nodule tissue samples of malignant and benign thyroid patients were compared.

Libraries were prepared through PCR. Sequencer: Illumina HiSeq 4000. The TCR beta-chain CDR3 region of each patient was profiled by high-throughput sequencing. In the original analysis: The researchers built a classifier to tell apart papillary thyroid cancer patients with distant metastasis, based on CDR3 differences among clinicopathological groups. The Shannon index was used to measure repertoire diversity, and the Morisita-Horn index was used to measure how similar tumor and blood repertoires were. TCRdb trimmed the raw reads at Q25, called clones with MiXCR and kept productive beta chains. The V and J calls and clone size are TCRdb's, not the authors'. This sample holds around 13,000 clones; around 23% were observed only once. The leading ten clones occupy 3.6% of the sample. The full study reports these points: TCR beta diversity was reported as significantly higher in malignant tumors than in benign nodules, in both blood and tumor samples.

No patient had received any treatment before thyroid surgery. Using T-cell receptor beta sequencing, the researchers looked back retrospectively at clinical samples from patients, gathered between the early 2010s and the late 2010s. Sequenced: blood. The receptor was isolated from a female donor with papillary thyroid cancer or a benign thyroid nodule (not recorded which). Some clones in this sample may be carry-over from other donors' samples.

The DNA sequence follows: TGTGCCAGTAGCCTCTCCAGTAAGGGTAATTCACCCCTCCACTTT. This encodes CASSLSSKGNSPLHF. Here the chain combines TRBV19 and TRBJ1-6; the D gene cannot be named for sure. The V end loses 6 bases and the J end loses 6 bases, and a stretch of 15 bases separates them. From cysteine to phenylalanine, the CDR3 is 15 amino acids long. Only the CDR3 region is kept as DNA, spanning 45 bases read in frame from base 1. Looking up the germline V gene (reference sequence) yields CDR1 LNHDA and CDR2 SQIVND.